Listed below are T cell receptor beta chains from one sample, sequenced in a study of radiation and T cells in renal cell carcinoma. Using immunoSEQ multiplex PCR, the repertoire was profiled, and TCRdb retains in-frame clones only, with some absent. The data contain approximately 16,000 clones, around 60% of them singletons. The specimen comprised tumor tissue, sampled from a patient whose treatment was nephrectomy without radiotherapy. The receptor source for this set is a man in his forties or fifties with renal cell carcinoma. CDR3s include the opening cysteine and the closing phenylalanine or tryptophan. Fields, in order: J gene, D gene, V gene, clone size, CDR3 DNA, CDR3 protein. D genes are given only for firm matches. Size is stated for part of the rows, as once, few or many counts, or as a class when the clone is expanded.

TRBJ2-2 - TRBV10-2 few TGCGCCAGCAGTGAGAACCCTAGAACGAACACCGGGGAGCTGTTTTTT CASSENPRTNTGELFF
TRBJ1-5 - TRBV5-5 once TGTGCCAGCAGCCCGGATCCGGCAGGGAGGGGGCCCCAGCATTTT CASSPDPAGRGPQHF
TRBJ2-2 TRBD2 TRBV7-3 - TGTGCCAGCAAGCGGGAAGCGAACACCGGGGAGCTGTTTTTT CASKREANTGELFF
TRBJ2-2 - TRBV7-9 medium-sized TGTGCCAGCAGGAGGACCGGGGAGCTGTTTTTT CASRRTGELFF
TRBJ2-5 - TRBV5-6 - TGTGCCAGCAGCTCCCAGACTATGTACCAAGAGACCCAGTACTTC CASSSQTMYQETQYF
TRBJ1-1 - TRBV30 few TGTGCCTGGAGTGTCGACAGGTTGCTTTCGGGGGACACTGAAGCTTTCTTT CAWSVDRLLSGDTEAFF
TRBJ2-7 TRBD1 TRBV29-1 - TGCAGCGTTCCGGGACAGGGATACGAGCAGTACTTC CSVPGQGYEQYF
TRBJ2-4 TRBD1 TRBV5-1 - TGCGCCAGCAGCCCGGGACAGCTCACCGCTGCCAAAAACATTCAGTACTTC CASSPGQLTAAKNIQYF
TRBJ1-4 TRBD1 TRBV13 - TGTGCCAGCAGCCCCGGACAGGGTGTTGGGACTAATGAAAAACTGTTTTTT CASSPGQGVGTNEKLFF
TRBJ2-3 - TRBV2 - TGTGCCAGCAGTGAGGACCTGCGAAATACGCAGTATTTT CASSEDLRNTQYF
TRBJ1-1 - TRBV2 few TGTGCCAGCAGGGGGACACTGAACACTGAAGCTTTCTTT CASRGTLNTEAFF
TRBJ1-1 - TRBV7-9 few TGTGCCAGCAGCTTTTCCGCGAACACTGAAGCTTTCTTT CASSFSANTEAFF
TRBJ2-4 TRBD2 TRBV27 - TGTGCCAGCAGTCTGGGACTAGCGTCAAAAAACATTCAGTACTTC CASSLGLASKNIQYF
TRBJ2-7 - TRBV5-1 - TGCGCCAGCAGCTTGGCGGGACACTCGCCCCACGAGCAGTACTTC CASSLAGHSPHEQYF
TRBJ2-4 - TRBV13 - TGTGCCAGCAGTCACTTCATTGGACGGACAAACATTCAGTACTTC CASSHFIGRTNIQYF
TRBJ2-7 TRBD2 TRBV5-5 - TGTGCCAGCAGGTTCGGGACTAGCGGAAACTACGAGCAGTACTTC CASRFGTSGNYEQYF
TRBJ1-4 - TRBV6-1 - TGTGCCAGTAGAGGACCGACAACTAATGAAAAACTGTTTTTT CASRGPTTNEKLFF
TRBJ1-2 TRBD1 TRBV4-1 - TGCGCCAGCAGCCAGGAAGACAGGGCGAACAACTATGGCTACACCTTC CASSQEDRANNYGYTF
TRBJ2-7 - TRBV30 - TGTGCCTGGAGTGTAAGCAGGGTCTCCTACGAGCAGTACTTC CAWSVSRVSYEQYF
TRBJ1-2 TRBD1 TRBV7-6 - TGTGCCAGCAGCCCGGGACAGGGAGGAGGCTATGGCTACACCTTC CASSPGQGGGYGYTF
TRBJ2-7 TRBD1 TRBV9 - TGTGCCAGCAGCGTAGCAGGGACAGCCTCCTACGAGCAGTACTTC CASSVAGTASYEQYF
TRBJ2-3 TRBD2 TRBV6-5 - TGTGCCAGCAGTGTATCTGCGGGGGACACAGATACGCAGTATTTT CASSVSAGDTDTQYF
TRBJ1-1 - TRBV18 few TGTGCCAGCTCACCAACGGATGAGAATGCTTTCTTT CASSPTDENAFF
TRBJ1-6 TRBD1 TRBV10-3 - TGTGCCATTCGGGCCGGACAGGGAGGTTCCTATAATTCACCCCTCCACTTT CAIRAGQGGSYNSPLHF
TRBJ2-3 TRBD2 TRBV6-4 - TGTGCCAGCAGTGTCGGGACTACCACAGATACGCAGTATTTT CASSVGTTTDTQYF
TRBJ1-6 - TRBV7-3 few TGTGCCAGCAGCTTAATTCGGGCAGGGGATAATTCACCCCTCCACTTT CASSLIRAGDNSPLHF
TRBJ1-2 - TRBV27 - TGTGCCAGCAGTTTCACAGGATCACGAGGCTTGTATGGCTACACCTTC CASSFTGSRGLYGYTF
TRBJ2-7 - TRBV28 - TGTGCCAGCAGTGATGACAGGGAGGGCTACGAGCAGTACTTC CASSDDREGYEQYF